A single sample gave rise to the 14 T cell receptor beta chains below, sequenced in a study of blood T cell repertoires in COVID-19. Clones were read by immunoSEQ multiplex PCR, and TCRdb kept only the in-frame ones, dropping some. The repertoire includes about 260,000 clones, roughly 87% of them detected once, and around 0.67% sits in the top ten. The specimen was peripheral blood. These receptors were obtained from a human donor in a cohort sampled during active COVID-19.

CDR3 DNA sequence: TGTGCCAGTAGTGCCGGGACTAGCGGGAATGATTTTAACGAGCAGTACTTC. It specifies CASSAGTSGNDFNEQYF. The V call is TRBV19, the J call TRBJ2-7; TRBD2 matches 13 bases. Germline trimming cut 5 bases from V and 5 bases from J; bases unmatched to any gene: 12. From germline, CDR1 is LNHDA and CDR2 SQIVND (reference sequence). The CDR3 is 17 residues long.

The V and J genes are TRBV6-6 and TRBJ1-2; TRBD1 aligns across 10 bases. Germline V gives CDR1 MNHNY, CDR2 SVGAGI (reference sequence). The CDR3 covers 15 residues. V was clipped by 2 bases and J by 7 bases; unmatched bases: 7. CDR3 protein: CASSYPGQGGSGYTF. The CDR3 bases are TGTGCCAGCAGTTACCCCGGACAGGGGGGATCTGGCTACACCTTC.

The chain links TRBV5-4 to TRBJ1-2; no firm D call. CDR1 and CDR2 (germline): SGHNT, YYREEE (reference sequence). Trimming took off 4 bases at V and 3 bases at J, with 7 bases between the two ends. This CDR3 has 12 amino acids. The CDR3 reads CASSAQDYGYTF. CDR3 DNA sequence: TGTGCCAGCAGCGCTCAGGACTATGGCTACACCTTC.

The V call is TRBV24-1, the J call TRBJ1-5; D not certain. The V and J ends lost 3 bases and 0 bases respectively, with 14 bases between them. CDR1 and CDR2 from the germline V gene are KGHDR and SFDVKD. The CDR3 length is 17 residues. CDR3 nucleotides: TGTGCCACCAGTGATCTTGAGGCAAACCTTAGCAATCAGCCCCAGCATTTT. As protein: CATSDLEANLSNQPQHF.

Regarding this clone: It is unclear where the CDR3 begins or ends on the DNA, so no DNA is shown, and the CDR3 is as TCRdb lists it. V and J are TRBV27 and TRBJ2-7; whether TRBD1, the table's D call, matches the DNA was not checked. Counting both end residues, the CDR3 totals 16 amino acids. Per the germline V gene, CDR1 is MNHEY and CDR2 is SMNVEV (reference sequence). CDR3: CASSFFGQGEHYEQYF.

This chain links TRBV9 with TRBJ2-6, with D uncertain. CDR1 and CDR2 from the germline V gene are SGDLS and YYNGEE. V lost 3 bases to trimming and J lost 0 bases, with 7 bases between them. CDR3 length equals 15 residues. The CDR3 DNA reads TGTGCCAGCAGCGCCAAAGCCTCTGGGGCCAACGTCCTGACTTTC. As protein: CASSAKASGANVLTF.

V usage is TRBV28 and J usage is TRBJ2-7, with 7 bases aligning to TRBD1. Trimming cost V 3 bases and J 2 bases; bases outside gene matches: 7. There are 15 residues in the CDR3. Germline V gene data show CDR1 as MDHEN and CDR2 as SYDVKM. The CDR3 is CASSFGTAITYEQYF. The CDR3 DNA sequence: TGTGCCAGCAGTTTCGGGACAGCTATCACCTACGAGCAGTACTTC.

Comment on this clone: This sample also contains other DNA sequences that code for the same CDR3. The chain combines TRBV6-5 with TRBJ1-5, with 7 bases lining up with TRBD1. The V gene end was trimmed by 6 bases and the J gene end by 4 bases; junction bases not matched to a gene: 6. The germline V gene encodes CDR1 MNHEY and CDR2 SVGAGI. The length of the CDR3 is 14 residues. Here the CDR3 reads CASSSGQRNQPQHF. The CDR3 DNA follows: TGTGCCAGCAGCTCGGGACAGAGAAATCAGCCCCAGCATTTT.

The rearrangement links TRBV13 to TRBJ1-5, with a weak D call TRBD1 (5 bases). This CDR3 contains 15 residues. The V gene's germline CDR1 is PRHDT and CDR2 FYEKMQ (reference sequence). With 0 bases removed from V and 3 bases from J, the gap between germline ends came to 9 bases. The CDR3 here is CASSLGTDYNQPQHF. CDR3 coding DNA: TGTGCCAGCAGCTTAGGGACAGATTACAATCAGCCCCAGCATTTT.

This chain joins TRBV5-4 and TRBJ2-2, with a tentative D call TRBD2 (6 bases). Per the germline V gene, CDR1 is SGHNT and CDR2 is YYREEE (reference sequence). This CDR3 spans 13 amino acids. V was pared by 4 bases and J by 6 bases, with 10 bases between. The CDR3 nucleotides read TGTGCCAGCAGCAAACGGGAGCCCGGGGAGCTGTTTTTT. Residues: CASSKREPGELFF.

The CDR3 protein is CASSFPDNTGLFF. The CDR3 nucleotides read TGCGCCAGCAGCTTTCCGGATAATACGGGACTGTTTTTT. The V gene is TRBV5-1, the J gene TRBJ1-4; D call uncertain. CDR1 and CDR2 from the germline V gene are SGHRS and YFSETQ. The CDR3 spans 13 residues. Deletions cut 2 bases from V and 13 bases from J, with 15 bases between.

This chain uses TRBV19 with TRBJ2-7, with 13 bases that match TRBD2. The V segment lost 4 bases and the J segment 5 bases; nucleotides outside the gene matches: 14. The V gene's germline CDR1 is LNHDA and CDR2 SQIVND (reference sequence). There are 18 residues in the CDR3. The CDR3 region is CASSRRTSGSISRNEQYF. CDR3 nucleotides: TGTGCCAGTAGTAGGAGGACTAGCGGGAGCATCTCCAGGAACGAGCAGTACTTC.

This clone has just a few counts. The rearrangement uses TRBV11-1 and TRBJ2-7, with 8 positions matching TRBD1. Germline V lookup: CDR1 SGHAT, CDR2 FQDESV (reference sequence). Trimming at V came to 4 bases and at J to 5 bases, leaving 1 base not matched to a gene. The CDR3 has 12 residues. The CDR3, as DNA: TGTGCCAGCAGCTCGGACAGGGACGAGCAGTACTTC. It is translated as CASSSDRDEQYF.

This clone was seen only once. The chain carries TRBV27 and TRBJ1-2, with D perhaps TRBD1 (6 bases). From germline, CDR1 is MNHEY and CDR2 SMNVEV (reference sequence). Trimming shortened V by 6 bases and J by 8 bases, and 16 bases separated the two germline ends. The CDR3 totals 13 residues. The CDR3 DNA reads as TGTGCCAGCAGCTCCTTTCCGGGGGGCGGCTACACCTTC. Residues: CASSSFPGGGYTF.